This T cell receptor (beta chain) was identified during a study of long-term antiretroviral therapy in people with HIV. The study, taken as a whole, reports: Clones with expansion before ART led the repertoire at all time points.

The CDR3 contains 12 residues. Germline V gene sequence: CDR1 SGHNT, CDR2 YENEEA. The V and J ends lost 4 bases and 8 bases respectively, with 12 bases between them. This was the immunoSEQ v3.0 assay at survey level. The assay was immunoSEQ multiplex PCR, and TCRdb's table has in-frame clones only and misses some. In the table there are 31,000 or so clones, less than 90% of which are singletons. Regarding this clone: Its antigen is not known.

The clonotype was recovered from a man aged 50-60 years with HIV. This sequence joins TRBV11-3 and TRBJ2-7; D perhaps matches TRBD1 (5 bases). The sample consisted of unsorted PBMCs, taken approximately 5 years before starting antiretroviral therapy. The CDR3 here is CASSSSMGQQYF. CDR3 sequence (DNA): TGTGCCAGCAGCTCGTCCATGGGGCAGCAGTACTTC.